The clone carrying this TCR beta chain has ten or more counts. Its antigen is still unknown. The patients chosen for sequencing had shown expansion of CD8+CD57+ cells (detected by flow cytometry). At blood sampling, none of the patients had yet received therapy. The template used for profiling TCR beta VDJ and CDR3 was genomic DNA. TCRdb used MiXCR to reprocess the reads, holding one entry per CDR3 protein. The table lists 150,000 to 200,000 distinct CDR3 sequences, less than 50% of them singletons. This CDR3 contains 16 residues. V trimming: 1 base; J trimming: 2 bases; junction bases outside the gene matches: 3. Germline V lookup: CDR1 SGDLS, CDR2 YYNGEE. The sample originates from a study of CD8+CD57+ T cells in acquired aplastic anemia. On the study more broadly: Average DNA yield from sorted CD4+ and CD8+ cells was around 3.2 ug. The study's findings and limits: Researchers report that about 28 CD8+ CDR3 sequences appeared in both patients and controls.

The chain recombines TRBV9 with TRBJ1-3; the match to TRBD1 covers 10 bases. The TCR sequence derives from a human donor with aplastic anemia. Sequenced input: sorted CD4+, CD8+, or CD8+CD57+ T cells (not recorded which) from PBMCs. In DNA, the CDR3 is TGTGCCAGCAGCGTAATGGGACAGGGGACTGGAAACACCATATATTTT. Protein product: CASSVMGQGTGNTIYF. Using reference TRBV9 and TRBJ1-3 for the parts outside the CDR3, the full variable domain is DSGVTQTPKHLITATGQRVTLRCSPRSGDLSVYWYQQSLDQGLQFLIQYYNGEERAKGNILERFSAQQFPDLHSELNLSSLELGDSALYFCASSVMGQGTGNTIYFGEGSWLTVV.